The source of this TCR beta chain is a study of cytomegalovirus exposure and HLA in healthy donors. PCR used 60 Vbeta primers and 13 Jbeta primers. The data were produced by immunoSEQ multiplex PCR, yet TCRdb's version contains in-frame clones alone and is incomplete. The sample has about 93,000 clones, 82% seen once. Turning to this clone: Its specificity is unknown.

Broader study findings: The study designated roughly 160 TCR beta chains cytomegalovirus-associated. Judged likely to be a sequencing artifact was a cluster of highly shared sequence variants. A previous analysis found most TCR beta V segments productive roughly 90% or roughly 30% of the time.

V lost 1 base to trimming and J lost 3 bases, with 15 bases between them. Germline V gives CDR1 SGHTA, CDR2 FQGNSA. The CDR3 is made up of 16 amino acids. Specimen: PBMCs. This chain links TRBV7-2 with TRBJ1-1; tentatively, D is TRBD1 (5 bases). The TCR sequence derives from a man in his forties or fifties in good health and CMV-seronegative. The CDR3 DNA follows: TGTGCCAGCAGCTTAGGCCTGGCGGGGGGAGACACTGAAGCTTTCTTT. This encodes CASSLGLAGGDTEAFF.